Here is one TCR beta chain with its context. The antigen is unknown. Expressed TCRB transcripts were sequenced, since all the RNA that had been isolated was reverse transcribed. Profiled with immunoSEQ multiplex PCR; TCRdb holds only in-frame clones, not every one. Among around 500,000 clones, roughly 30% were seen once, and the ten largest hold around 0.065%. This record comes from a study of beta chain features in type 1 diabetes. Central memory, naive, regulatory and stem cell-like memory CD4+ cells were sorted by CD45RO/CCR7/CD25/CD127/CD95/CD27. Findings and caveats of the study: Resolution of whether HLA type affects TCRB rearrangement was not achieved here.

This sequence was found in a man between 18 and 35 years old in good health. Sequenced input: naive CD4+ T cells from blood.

The CDR3 loop is CASSPPNRGENTEAFF. The CDR3 coding sequence is TGTGCCAGCTCACCACCGAACAGGGGTGAAAACACTGAAGCTTTCTTT. The chain combines TRBV18 with TRBJ1-1; TRBD1 matches at 7 bases. V lost 0 bases to trimming and J lost 2 bases; unmatched junction nucleotides: 6. Germline assignment: CDR1 KGHSH and CDR2 LQKENI. The CDR3 runs 16 residues.